Below are 30 T cell receptor beta chains sequenced from a single sample in a study of cytomegalovirus exposure and HLA in healthy donors. The PCR contained 60 Vbeta and 13 Jbeta primers. Sequencing was performed with immunoSEQ multiplex PCR; in TCRdb, only in-frame clones are kept and a portion is missing. The sample has about 100,000 clones; around 82% are singletons. Sequenced input: PBMCs. The receptors here all came from a woman aged 50 to 60 in good health and CMV-seropositive.

The table lists this clone with a count of one. The genes are TRBV27 and TRBJ2-7; 10 bases are a match to TRBD2. CDR1 is MNHEY and CDR2 is SMNVEV in the germline V gene (reference sequence). CDR3 length: 15 amino acids. The V gene end was trimmed by 2 bases and the J gene end by 6 bases; junction bases not matched to a gene: 7. CDR3 region: CASSLPLAGVSEQYF. The CDR3 DNA sequence: TGTGCCAGCAGTTTACCCCTAGCGGGAGTGTCCGAGCAGTACTTC.

The chain links TRBV6-6 to TRBJ2-1; a possible D gene is TRBD2 (6 bases). The ends were cut back, 11 bases at V and 0 bases at J, with 14 bases in the middle. Germline assignment: CDR1 MNHNY and CDR2 SVGAGI (reference sequence). This CDR3 region has 14 residues. CDR3 sequence (DNA): TGTGCCGCCACGGGGGTGAGCTCCTACAATGAGCAGTTCTTC. Translated, it gives CAATGVSSYNEQFF.

This chain uses TRBV7-9 with TRBJ2-7; TRBD1 matches at 8 bases. J was trimmed by 2 bases and V by 5 bases; bases with no gene match: 11. The CDR3 extends over 16 amino acids. The germline gives CDR1 SEHNR, CDR2 FQNEAQ (reference sequence). This chain's CDR3 is CASSPPRTGITYEQYF. CDR3 DNA: TGTGCCAGCAGCCCCCCCCGGACAGGGATAACCTACGAGCAGTACTTC.

This clone has more than one count but fewer than ten. At the DNA level, this CDR3 is encoded by other sequences in the same sample as well. The V gene is TRBV5-8, the J gene TRBJ1-1; D not certain. The CDR3 covers 13 residues. Germline CDR1 reads SGHTS; CDR2 reads YDEGEE. The V end lost 0 bases, the J end lost 2 bases, and 5 bases lay between the germline ends. The CDR3 nucleotides are TGTGCCAGCAGCTTGGTGCGTAACACTGAAGCTTTCTTT. Translated, it gives CASSLVRNTEAFF.

The chain couples TRBV4-1 to TRBJ2-5; D remains ambiguous. Germline values: CDR1 MGHRA, CDR2 YSYEKL. The CDR3 runs 14 residues. Between the trimmed V and J ends, which lost 4 bases and 0 bases, there was a span of 9 bases. CDR3 in amino acids: CASSLAGNQETQYF. The CDR3 region has the DNA TGCGCCAGCAGCCTAGCCGGAAACCAAGAGACCCAGTACTTC.

This clone was recorded once. This chain connects TRBV5-1 to TRBJ2-1; 8 positions match TRBD1. The CDR3 is 11 residues long. J gave up 13 bases and V 3 bases, and 3 bases lay outside the gene matches. Looked up from germline, CDR1 is SGHRS and CDR2 is YFSETQ. The CDR3 loop reads CASSSGQGQFF. The CDR3 DNA reads as TGCGCCAGCAGCTCCGGACAGGGTCAGTTCTTC. Supplemented by reference TRBV5-1 and TRBJ2-1, the full variable domain reads KAGVTQTPRYLIKTRGQQVTLSCSPISGHRSVSWYQQTPGQGLQFLFEYFSETQRNKGNFPGRFSGRQFSNSRSEMNVSTLELGDSALYLCASSSGQGQFFGPGTRLTVL.

The J gene is TRBJ1-3, the V gene TRBV5-1; 10 bases agree with TRBD1. CDR1 is SGHRS, CDR2 YFSETQ, per germline. The CDR3 loop spans 13 amino acids. V lost 4 bases and J lost 11; bases outside the gene matches: 6. The CDR3, as DNA: TGCGCCAGCAGCACCGGGACAGGGGAGCCCATATATTTT. This encodes CASSTGTGEPIYF.

CDR3 residues: CASRWVGGTTGELFF. The CDR3, as DNA: TGTGCCAGCAGGTGGGTTGGCGGGACCACCGGGGAGCTGTTTTTT. The J gene is TRBJ2-2, the V gene TRBV2; perhaps TRBD2 as D (6 bases). Looked up from germline, CDR1 is SNHLY and CDR2 is FYNNEI. V was shortened by 6 bases and J by 4 bases, with 15 bases between the two germline ends. The CDR3 contains 15 residues.

The chain couples TRBV9 to TRBJ1-2; D unclear. The CDR3 length is 15 residues. V lost 2 bases and J lost 4, with 15 bases in between. In germline, CDR1 is SGDLS, CDR2 YYNGEE. In DNA, the CDR3 is TGTGCCAGCAGCGTCCTATCCCAGGCCACCTATGGCTACACCTTC. Translated: CASSVLSQATYGYTF. Based on the CDR3 plus reference TRBV9 and TRBJ1-2, the full variable domain is DSGVTQTPKHLITATGQRVTLRCSPRSGDLSVYWYQQSLDQGLQFLIQYYNGEERAKGNILERFSAQQFPDLHSELNLSSLELGDSALYFCASSVLSQATYGYTFGSGTRLTVV.

The chain couples TRBV11-2 to TRBJ2-7; TRBD1 agrees at 9 bases. The germline CDR1 and CDR2 sequences are SGHAT and FQNNGV. CDR3 length: 15 amino acids. The junction had 4 bases not matched to a gene; V was cut back by 1 base and J by 3 bases. CDR3 in amino acids: CASSLAPGQGYEQYF. The DNA of the CDR3 is TGTGCCAGCAGCTTAGCACCGGGACAGGGCTACGAGCAGTACTTC. Full variable domain (rest looked up from reference TRBV11-2 and TRBJ2-7): EAGVAQSPRYKIIEKRQSVAFWCNPISGHATLYWYQQILGQGPKLLIQFQNNGVVDDSQLPKDRFSAERLKGVDSTLKIQPAKLEDSAVYLCASSLAPGQGYEQYFGPGTRLTVT.

The chain combines TRBV5-5 with TRBJ2-3; 11 bases are shared with TRBD2. This CDR3 spans 15 amino acids. The V segment lost 4 bases and the J segment 3 bases; nucleotides outside the gene matches: 4. CDR1 is SGHKS and CDR2 is YYEKEE in the germline V gene (reference sequence). The CDR3 loop reads CASSRWTSGTDTQYF. DNA of the CDR3: TGTGCCAGCAGCAGGTGGACTAGCGGGACAGATACGCAGTATTTT.

The count of this clone is one. The chain has TRBV2 and TRBJ2-7; D remains unclear. The V end lost 1 base, the J end lost 0 bases, and 7 bases lay between the germline ends. Germline V gene sequence: CDR1 SNHLY, CDR2 FYNNEI. The CDR3 is 14 amino acids. For the CDR3, the DNA is TGTGCCAGCAGTGAAGAGCTTTTCTCCTACGAGCAGTACTTC. This encodes CASSEELFSYEQYF.

This clone has a single count. An end of the junction does not agree with germline; a read error may underlie this. V and J are TRBV7-9 and TRBJ2-2; a possible D gene is TRBD1 (6 bases). Per the germline V gene, CDR1 is SEHNR and CDR2 is FQNEAQ (reference sequence). The CDR3 spans 12 residues. For the CDR3, the DNA is TGTTCCAGCAGCCCCCCCAGGGGAGAGCTGTTTTTT. It yields the protein CSSSPPRGELFF.

Comments on this clone: A read error may explain this, as a much larger clone is one base away. This chain links TRBV6-5 with TRBJ1-1; 7 bases are shared with TRBD1. The V segment lost 5 bases and the J segment 6 bases; nucleotides outside the gene matches: 0. Germline-derived CDR1 and CDR2 are MNHEY and SVGAGI. CDR3 size: 11 residues. CDR3 sequence reads: CASSQGAEAFF. CDR3 in DNA: TGTGCCAGCAGTCAGGGGGCTGAAGCTTTCTTT.

V gene TRBV10-2 combines with J gene TRBJ2-1, with 11 bases lining up with TRBD2. Germline lookup yields CDR1 WSHSY and CDR2 SAAADI. V lost 10 bases to trimming and J lost 8 bases; unmatched junction nucleotides: 7. The CDR3 is 13 residues long. In DNA, the CDR3 is TGCGCCATGACTAGCGGGGAAGGGGATGAGCAGTTCTTC. The encoded protein is CAMTSGEGDEQFF.

This chain joins TRBV19 and TRBJ2-3, with 9 bases matching TRBD2. CDR3 length: 12 residues. Germline V gene lookup returns CDR1 LNHDA and CDR2 SQIVND (reference sequence). The V segment lost 6 bases and the J segment 5 bases; nucleotides outside the gene matches: 0. CDR3 in DNA: TGTGCCAGTAGACTAGCGGGAGATACGCAGTATTTT. Its translation is CASRLAGDTQYF.

The chain is built from TRBV5-6 and TRBJ2-7; 10 bases are shared with TRBD1. Germline CDR1 and CDR2: SGHDT and YYEEEE. CDR3 length: 14 residues. V lost 2 bases and J lost 3; bases outside the gene matches: 2. The chain's CDR3 is CASSFGQGGYEQYF. The DNA of the CDR3 is TGTGCCAGCAGCTTCGGACAGGGGGGCTACGAGCAGTACTTC. Combining the CDR3 with reference TRBV5-6 and TRBJ2-7 gives the whole variable domain DAGVTQSPTHLIKTRGQQVTLRCSPKSGHDTVSWYQQALGQGPQFIFQYYEEEERQRGNFPDRFSGHQFPNYSSELNVNALLLGDSALYLCASSFGQGGYEQYFGPGTRLTVT.

The chain employs TRBV19 and TRBJ1-1; unclear D gene. V was clipped by 11 bases and J by 8 bases, with 12 bases between them. Germline V gene lookup returns CDR1 LNHDA and CDR2 SQIVND (reference sequence). The CDR3 loop spans 10 amino acids. The CDR3 sequence is CAPREQEAFF. CDR3 coding DNA: TGTGCCCCACGGGAACAAGAAGCTTTCTTT.

The chain links TRBV6-1 to TRBJ2-3; the D gene is possibly TRBD1 (7 bases). The V and J ends lost 3 bases and 7 bases respectively, with 20 bases between them. Germline assignment: CDR1 MNHNS and CDR2 SASEGT. The CDR3 consists of 16 residues. The CDR3 here is CASSETGRGTVNTQYF. The CDR3 region has the DNA TGTGCCAGCAGTGAGACAGGGAGAGGGACTGTAAATACGCAGTATTTT.

This sequence joins TRBV5-1 and TRBJ1-2; 7 nucleotides match TRBD1. Germline V CDR1 and CDR2: SGHRS, YFSETQ. Germline trimming cut 0 bases from V and 0 bases from J; bases unmatched to any gene: 5. This CDR3 has 16 amino acids. DNA for the CDR3: TGCGCCAGCAGCTTGGGGGACAGTTTCCCTAACTATGGCTACACCTTC. Amino acids: CASSLGDSFPNYGYTF.

This chain joins TRBV19 and TRBJ1-5; D not resolved. Germline V gene lookup returns CDR1 LNHDA and CDR2 SQIVND (reference sequence). V lost 5 bases to trimming and J lost 2 bases, with 7 bases between them. The CDR3 covers 13 residues. The CDR3 here is CASSFTGNQPQHF. CDR3 DNA sequence: TGTGCCAGTAGTTTTACAGGCAATCAGCCCCAGCATTTT.

The chain combines TRBV30 with TRBJ2-7, with 7 bases fitting TRBD2. The end of the DNA is better explained by TRBJ2-1, so the J call may be wrong. The CDR3 runs 11 residues. Germline V gives CDR1 GTSNPN, CDR2 SVGIG (reference sequence). The CDR3 is CAWSGGGEQFF. The CDR3, as DNA: TGTGCCTGGAGTGGGGGGGGTGAGCAGTTCTTC.

V gene TRBV4-1 combines with J gene TRBJ2-7; 8 positions match TRBD1. In germline, CDR1 is MGHRA, CDR2 YSYEKL. The CDR3 consists of 15 residues. V dropped 3 bases and J dropped 5; count of bases not matched to a gene: 9. The CDR3 is CASSHQLGQVDEQYF. The CDR3 nucleotides are TGCGCCAGCAGCCATCAACTGGGACAGGTCGACGAGCAGTACTTC.

Written as DNA, the CDR3 is TGTGCCAGGACAGGGCTGAACACTGAAGCTTTCTTT. As protein: CARTGLNTEAFF. The rearrangement uses TRBV2 and TRBJ1-1, with TRBD1 identical over 7 bases. V dropped 9 bases and J dropped 0; count of bases not matched to a gene: 1. This CDR3 has 12 residues. Germline lookup yields CDR1 SNHLY and CDR2 FYNNEI. Full variable domain (outside the CDR3, taken from reference TRBV2 and TRBJ1-1): EPEVTQTPSHQVTQMGQEVILRCVPISNHLYFYWYRQILGQKVEFLVSFYNNEISEKSEIFDDQFSVERPDGSNFTLKIRSTKLEDSAMYFCARTGLNTEAFFGQGTRLTVV.

The rearrangement uses TRBV4-1 and TRBJ1-1; 10 nucleotides align to TRBD1. The ends lost 3 bases at V and 5 bases at J; junction bases unmatched: 6. Germline CDR1 MGHRA, CDR2 YSYEKL. This CDR3 spans 15 amino acids. As DNA, the CDR3 is TGCGCCAGCAGCCACCTCGGACAGGGGGATACTGAAGCTTTCTTT. Its protein is CASSHLGQGDTEAFF.

J is TRBJ1-2 and V is TRBV5-8, with D possibly TRBD1 on 5 matching bases. V was shortened by 3 bases and J by 5 bases, with 17 bases between the two germline ends. This CDR3 has 15 residues. Germline V gives CDR1 SGHTS, CDR2 YDEGEE. The CDR3, as DNA: TGTGCCAGCAGCTCCCTGACAGTCTTAAAATATGGCTACACCTTC. It codes for CASSSLTVLKYGYTF.

The chain is built from TRBV19 and TRBJ1-2; D gene uncertain. V gave up 2 bases and J gave up 2 bases, with 6 bases separating them. CDR1 is LNHDA, CDR2 SQIVND, per germline (reference sequence). CDR3 length: 13 residues. The CDR3 nucleotides read TGTGCCAGTAGTATACCAGGAAACTATGGCTACACCTTC. Translation gives CASSIPGNYGYTF.

The V and J genes are TRBV25-1 and TRBJ2-7; D is possibly TRBD2 (5 bases). Germline V gives CDR1 MGHDK, CDR2 SYGVNS. This CDR3 contains 11 residues. V was clipped by 8 bases and J by 3 bases, with 8 bases between them. CDR3 protein: CASAGLYEQYF. The CDR3 DNA is TGTGCCAGCGCGGGTCTCTACGAGCAGTACTTC.

Concerning this clone: Because the CDR3 is missing its conserved closing phenylalanine or tryptophan, this is likely a read error. The chain links TRBV10-3 to TRBJ1-2; D unresolved. Per germline, CDR1 ENHRY and CDR2 SYGVKD. Trimming removed 7 bases from V and 1 base from J, with 7 bases in between. This CDR3 is built from 12 residues. CDR3 residues: CAITGFNYGYTL. In DNA, the CDR3 is TGTGCCATCACGGGATTTAACTATGGCTACACCCTC.

This chain joins TRBV27 and TRBJ2-1, with TRBD2 matching over 8 bases. The J segment lost 6 bases and the V segment lost 6 bases, leaving 7 bases of the junction unmatched. The CDR3 has 14 residues. CDR1 is MNHEY, CDR2 SMNVEV, per germline (reference sequence). CDR3 sequence: CASSLGLALNEQFF. The CDR3 region has the DNA TGTGCCAGCAGCCTAGGACTAGCCCTCAATGAGCAGTTCTTC.